This TCR beta chain was retrieved from a study of PD-1 blockade in classical Hodgkin lymphoma. All patients experienced relapse after autologous stem cell transplantation, and brentuximab vedotin exposure was variable. Sequenced by immunoSEQ multiplex PCR; TCRdb stores in-frame clones only, minus some. Among some 41,000 clones, roughly 86% were seen once, and the ten largest hold more than 5.5%. The CDR3 is 16 amino acids. Germline values: CDR1 MGHRA, CDR2 YSYEKL. J lost 5 bases, V lost 4 bases, and 11 bases had no gene match. This clonotype was obtained from a human donor with classical Hodgkin lymphoma. Sequencing used peripheral blood mononuclear cells (PBMCs), obtained before the second cycle of nivolumab. This rearrangement joins TRBV4-1 to TRBJ1-5, with 7 positions matching TRBD1. CDR3 nucleotides: TGCGCCAGCAGCCGGACCACCGGGACAGCCGATCAGCCCCAGCATTTT. Translation gives CASSRTTGTADQPQHF.